This is a list of T cell receptor beta chains from one sample in a study of blood T cell repertoires in COVID-19. Generated by immunoSEQ multiplex PCR, the TCRdb table keeps only in-frame clones and is missing some. The table lists more than 85,000 clones, 83% of them singletons. Sample: peripheral blood. The receptors originated from a woman aged 55 to 70 with acute or convalescent COVID-19. Each CDR3 is given with its conserved first and last residue. D genes are given only for firm matches. Clone size is not always given. Where it is, it says once, few, many or a class for expanded clones.

v_call: TRBV3-1/TRBV3-2; j_call: TRBJ2-5; clone_size: -; d_call: -; cdr3_nt: TGTGCCAGCAGCCGGTGGTCAGGGCCTGCTAGAGAGACCCAGTACTTC; cdr3_aa: CASSRWSGPARETQYF
v_call: TRBV3-1/TRBV3-2; j_call: TRBJ1-1; clone_size: -; d_call: -; cdr3_nt: TGTGCCAGCAGCCAAGGCGCGGTCCGTGAAGCTTTCTTT; cdr3_aa: CASSQGAVREAFF
v_call: TRBV24-1; j_call: TRBJ2-2; clone_size: -; d_call: -; cdr3_nt: TGTGCCACCAGTGCCCGGACAAACACCGGGGAGCTGTTTTTT; cdr3_aa: CATSARTNTGELFF
v_call: TRBV18; j_call: TRBJ1-2; clone_size: -; d_call: TRBD1; cdr3_nt: TGTGCCAGCTCACCACCGGGACAGGCACGCTATGGCTACACCTTC; cdr3_aa: CASSPPGQARYGYTF
v_call: TRBV6-5; j_call: TRBJ1-1; clone_size: once; d_call: -; cdr3_nt: TGTGCCAGCAGACAATCAGTCACTGAAGCTTTCTTT; cdr3_aa: CASRQSVTEAFF
v_call: TRBV7-2; j_call: TRBJ2-5; clone_size: -; d_call: TRBD1; cdr3_nt: TGTGCCAGCAGCTCCGCCGGGACAGTGGAAGAGACCCAGTACTTC; cdr3_aa: CASSSAGTVEETQYF
v_call: TRBV20-1; j_call: TRBJ1-5; clone_size: -; d_call: -; cdr3_nt: TGCAGTGCTAGTCAGGGCTCTCAGCCCCAGCATTTT; cdr3_aa: CSASQGSQPQHF
v_call: TRBV19; j_call: TRBJ1-6; clone_size: -; d_call: TRBD1; cdr3_nt: TGTGCCAGTAGGGACAGGGGGCCAACAGCCTATAATTCACCCCTCCACTTT; cdr3_aa: CASRDRGPTAYNSPLHF
v_call: TRBV3-1/TRBV3-2; j_call: TRBJ1-5; clone_size: -; d_call: TRBD1; cdr3_nt: TGTGCCAGCAGCCATAACAGGGGGGGCAATCAGCCCCAGCATTTT; cdr3_aa: CASSHNRGGNQPQHF
v_call: TRBV7-3; j_call: TRBJ1-1; clone_size: -; d_call: TRBD1; cdr3_nt: TGTGCCAGCAGCCCAGGACAGGGGGGAATAAACACTGAAGCTTTCTTT; cdr3_aa: CASSPGQGGINTEAFF
v_call: TRBV28; j_call: TRBJ1-2; clone_size: -; d_call: -; cdr3_nt: TGTGCCACGGCAGGGCGGAGCTATGGCTACACCTTC; cdr3_aa: CATAGRSYGYTF
v_call: TRBV19; j_call: TRBJ1-1; clone_size: once; d_call: TRBD1; cdr3_nt: TGTGCCAGTAGAAGGGGACAGGGGGGGACAGCGGAAGCTTTCTTT; cdr3_aa: CASRRGQGGTAEAFF
v_call: TRBV7-2; j_call: TRBJ2-1; clone_size: -; d_call: -; cdr3_nt: TGTGCCAGCAGCTTAGAGGTGGGAGGGCAGTTCTTC; cdr3_aa: CASSLEVGGQFF
v_call: TRBV5-1; j_call: TRBJ2-7; clone_size: -; d_call: -; cdr3_nt: TGCGCCAGCAGCCTCAGGGCCGCCTACGAGCAGTACTTC; cdr3_aa: CASSLRAAYEQYF
v_call: TRBV19; j_call: TRBJ2-3; clone_size: -; d_call: TRBD2; cdr3_nt: TGTGCCAGTAGTATAGGGACTAGCAGGCTCACAGATACGCAGTATTTT; cdr3_aa: CASSIGTSRLTDTQYF
v_call: TRBV14; j_call: TRBJ2-5; clone_size: -; d_call: -; cdr3_nt: TGTGCCAGCAGCCGCGGACAGCTCGTCTCTCGGGGGGACCAGTACTTC; cdr3_aa: CASSRGQLVSRGDQYF
v_call: TRBV10-3; j_call: TRBJ1-4; clone_size: -; d_call: -; cdr3_nt: TGTGCCATCAGTGAGTCGCGGGGGTATGAAAAACTGTTTTTT; cdr3_aa: CAISESRGYEKLFF
v_call: TRBV16; j_call: TRBJ2-4; clone_size: -; d_call: -; cdr3_nt: TGTGCCAGCAGTCGTCCGGGGGAGGCCAAAAACATTCAGTACTTC; cdr3_aa: CASSRPGEAKNIQYF
v_call: TRBV30; j_call: TRBJ1-6; clone_size: few; d_call: -; cdr3_nt: TGTGCCTGGAGTGTACGGAGGGGCAGGGCCGGGTCACCCCTCCACTTT; cdr3_aa: CAWSVRRGRAGSPLHF
v_call: TRBV18; j_call: TRBJ1-1; clone_size: -; d_call: TRBD1; cdr3_nt: TGTGCCAGCTCACCAAACTCACAGGGGTGGTCGACTGAAGCTTTCTTT; cdr3_aa: CASSPNSQGWSTEAFF
v_call: TRBV2; j_call: TRBJ2-7; clone_size: few; d_call: -; cdr3_nt: TGTGCCAGCAGGCTAGGACTCTCCTACGAGCAGTACTTC; cdr3_aa: CASRLGLSYEQYF
v_call: TRBV28; j_call: TRBJ2-5; clone_size: -; d_call: -; cdr3_nt: TGTGCCAGCGCGAAGCTTAGAGAAGAGACCCAGTACTTC; cdr3_aa: CASAKLREETQYF
v_call: TRBV5-6; j_call: TRBJ1-2; clone_size: -; d_call: TRBD1; cdr3_nt: TGTGCCAGCAGCGGACAGGGGGCTGGCTACACCTTC; cdr3_aa: CASSGQGAGYTF
v_call: TRBV30; j_call: TRBJ2-5; clone_size: -; d_call: TRBD2; cdr3_nt: TGTGCCTGGAGGCCCAAACTAGCGGGGGGCGGGGAGACCCAGTACTTC; cdr3_aa: CAWRPKLAGGGETQYF
v_call: TRBV25-1; j_call: TRBJ1-1; clone_size: -; d_call: -; cdr3_nt: TGTGCCAGCAGTCCCCTCGGGGTCCATGGCTTGAACACTGAAGCTTTCTTT; cdr3_aa: CASSPLGVHGLNTEAFF
v_call: TRBV3-1/TRBV3-2; j_call: TRBJ2-7; clone_size: -; d_call: TRBD2; cdr3_nt: TGTGCCAGCAGCCACATGAGGGCGGGAGTTTACGAGCAGTACTTC; cdr3_aa: CASSHMRAGVYEQYF
v_call: TRBV10-3; j_call: TRBJ2-5; clone_size: once; d_call: -; cdr3_nt: TGTGCCATCAGTGTGGGCAGAGAAGAGACCCAGTACTTC; cdr3_aa: CAISVGREETQYF
v_call: TRBV9; j_call: TRBJ2-3; clone_size: -; d_call: TRBD2; cdr3_nt: TGTGCCAGCAGCTCCCGTAGCGGGTCTAGCACAGATACGCAGTATTTT; cdr3_aa: CASSSRSGSSTDTQYF
v_call: TRBV7-8; j_call: TRBJ1-2; clone_size: -; d_call: -; cdr3_nt: TGTGCCAGCAGCTTAGCTTCCGGGGTCGGCTACACCTTC; cdr3_aa: CASSLASGVGYTF
v_call: TRBV5-4; j_call: TRBJ2-1; clone_size: -; d_call: -; cdr3_nt: TGTGCCAGCAGCTTGACCGGGAGTGGCAATGAGCAGTTCTTC; cdr3_aa: CASSLTGSGNEQFF
v_call: TRBV5-6; j_call: TRBJ1-5; clone_size: -; d_call: -; cdr3_nt: TGTGCCAGCAGCTTGGCAGGGAAACAGCCCCAGCATTTT; cdr3_aa: CASSLAGKQPQHF
v_call: TRBV28; j_call: TRBJ1-5; clone_size: -; d_call: -; cdr3_nt: TGTGCCATCGACAGCCTACAAAATCAGCCCCAGCATTTT; cdr3_aa: CAIDSLQNQPQHF
v_call: TRBV5-1; j_call: TRBJ1-2; clone_size: -; d_call: -; cdr3_nt: TGCGCCAGCAGGGAGGGGAGCTATGGCTACACCTTC; cdr3_aa: CASREGSYGYTF
v_call: TRBV3-1/TRBV3-2; j_call: TRBJ2-3; clone_size: -; d_call: TRBD2; cdr3_nt: TGTGCCAGCAGCAACGGACTAGCGGGCACAGATACGCAGTATTTT; cdr3_aa: CASSNGLAGTDTQYF
v_call: TRBV28; j_call: TRBJ1-2; clone_size: -; d_call: TRBD1; cdr3_nt: TGTGCCAGCAGTTTGGCACGGACAGGGCCCGCATCCGCCTTC; cdr3_aa: CASSLARTGPASAF
v_call: TRBV27; j_call: TRBJ2-2; clone_size: -; d_call: -; cdr3_nt: TGTGCCAGCAGTTTAAGAGGGCTCACCGGGGAGCTGTTTTTT; cdr3_aa: CASSLRGLTGELFF
v_call: TRBV6-5; j_call: TRBJ2-2; clone_size: -; d_call: TRBD2; cdr3_nt: TGTGCCAGCAGTTACTCGAGCGGGGGGCTGTTTTTT; cdr3_aa: CASSYSSGGLFF